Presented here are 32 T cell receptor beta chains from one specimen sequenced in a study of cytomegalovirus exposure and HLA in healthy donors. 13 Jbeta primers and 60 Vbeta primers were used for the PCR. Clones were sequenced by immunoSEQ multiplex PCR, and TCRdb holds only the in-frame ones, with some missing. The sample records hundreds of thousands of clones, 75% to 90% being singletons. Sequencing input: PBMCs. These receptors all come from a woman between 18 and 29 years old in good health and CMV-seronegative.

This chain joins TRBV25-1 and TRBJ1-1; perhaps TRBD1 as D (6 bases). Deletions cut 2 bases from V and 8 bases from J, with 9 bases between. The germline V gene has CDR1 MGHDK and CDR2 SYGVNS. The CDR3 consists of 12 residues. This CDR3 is CASSERGYEAFF. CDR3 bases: TGTGCCAGCAGTGAAAGGGGGTACGAAGCTTTCTTT.

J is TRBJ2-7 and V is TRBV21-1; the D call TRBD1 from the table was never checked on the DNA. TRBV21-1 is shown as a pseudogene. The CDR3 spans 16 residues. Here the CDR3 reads CASSKGNHRGSYEQYF. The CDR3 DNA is TGTGCCAGCAGCAAAGGGAATCACAGGGGTTCCTACGAGCAGTACTTC.

Here the CDR3 DNA reads TGTGCCAGCAGCCAAGGGACCACAGGGAGTGGTGTCACCGGGGAGCTGTTTTTT. This codes for CASSQGTTGSGVTGELFF. This chain joins TRBV7-9 and TRBJ2-2; TRBD1 might be the D (6 bases). CDR1 is SEHNR and CDR2 is FQNEAQ in the germline V gene (reference sequence). CDR3 length equals 18 residues. Trimming shortened V by 5 bases and J by 4 bases, and 23 bases separated the two germline ends.

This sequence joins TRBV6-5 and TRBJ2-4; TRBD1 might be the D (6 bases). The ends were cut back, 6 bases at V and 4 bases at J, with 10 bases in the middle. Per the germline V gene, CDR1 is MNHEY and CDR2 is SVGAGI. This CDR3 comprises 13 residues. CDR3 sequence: CASRRTEKNIQYF. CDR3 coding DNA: TGTGCCAGCAGAAGGACAGAAAAAAACATTCAGTACTTC.

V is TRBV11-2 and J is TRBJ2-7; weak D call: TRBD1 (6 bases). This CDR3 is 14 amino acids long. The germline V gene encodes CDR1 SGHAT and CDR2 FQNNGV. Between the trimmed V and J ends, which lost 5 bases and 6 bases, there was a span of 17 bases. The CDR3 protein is CASSLTGSWGEQYF. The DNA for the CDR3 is TGTGCCAGCAGCCTAACAGGGTCTTGGGGCGAGCAGTACTTC.

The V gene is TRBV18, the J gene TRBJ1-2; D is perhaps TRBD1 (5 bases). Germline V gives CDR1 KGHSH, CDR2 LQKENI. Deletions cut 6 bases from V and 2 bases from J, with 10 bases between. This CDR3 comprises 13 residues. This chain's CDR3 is CASSPDKNYGYTF. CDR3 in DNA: TGTGCCAGCTCCCCGGACAAGAACTATGGCTACACCTTC.

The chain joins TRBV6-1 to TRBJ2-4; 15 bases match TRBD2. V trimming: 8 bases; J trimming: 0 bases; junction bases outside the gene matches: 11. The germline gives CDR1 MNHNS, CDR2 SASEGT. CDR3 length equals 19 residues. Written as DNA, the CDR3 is TGTGCCAGCGGTGGGACTAGCGGGAGGCTTGTCGTAGCCAAAAACATTCAGTACTTC. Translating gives CASGGTSGRLVVAKNIQYF.

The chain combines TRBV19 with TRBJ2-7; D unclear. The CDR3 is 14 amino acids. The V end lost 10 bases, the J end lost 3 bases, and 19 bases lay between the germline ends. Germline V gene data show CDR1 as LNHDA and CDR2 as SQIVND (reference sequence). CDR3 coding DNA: TGTGCCACTTCCACCCACCCCTCCTACTACGAGCAGTACTTC. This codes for CATSTHPSYYEQYF. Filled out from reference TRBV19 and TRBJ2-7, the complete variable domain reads DGGITQSPKYLFRKEGQNVTLSCEQNLNHDAMYWYRQDPGQGLRLIYYSQIVNDFQKGDIAEGYSVSREKKESFPLTVTSAQKNPTAFYLCATSTHPSYYEQYFGPGTRLTVT.

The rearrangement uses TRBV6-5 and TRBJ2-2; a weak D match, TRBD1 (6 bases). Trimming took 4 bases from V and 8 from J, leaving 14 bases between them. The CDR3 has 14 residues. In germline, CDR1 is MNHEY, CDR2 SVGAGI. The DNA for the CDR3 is TGTGCCAGCAGTTCCCGGCCAGGGACAGGGGAGCTGTTTTTT. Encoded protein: CASSSRPGTGELFF.

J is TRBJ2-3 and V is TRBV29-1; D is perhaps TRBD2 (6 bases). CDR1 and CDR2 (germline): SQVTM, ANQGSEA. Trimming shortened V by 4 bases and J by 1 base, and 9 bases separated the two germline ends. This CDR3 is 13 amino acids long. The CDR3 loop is CSVAEGGTDTQYF. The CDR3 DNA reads TGCAGCGTTGCGGAGGGCGGCACAGATACGCAGTATTTT.

The CDR3 bases are TGTGCCAGCAGTTGGGACAGGGCTGCTTACGAGCAGTACTTC. The encoded protein is CASSWDRAAYEQYF. J is TRBJ2-7 and V is TRBV27; 9 nucleotides line up with TRBD1. Germline V gives CDR1 MNHEY, CDR2 SMNVEV (reference sequence). The CDR3 extends over 14 amino acids. V lost 4 bases, J lost 4 bases, and 5 bases stayed unmatched.

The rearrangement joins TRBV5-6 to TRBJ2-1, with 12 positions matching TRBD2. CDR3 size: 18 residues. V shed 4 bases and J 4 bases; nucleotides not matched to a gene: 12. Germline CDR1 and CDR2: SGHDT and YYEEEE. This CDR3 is CASSLDMASGRAYNEQFF. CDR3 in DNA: TGTGCCAGCAGCCTGGATATGGCTAGCGGGAGGGCTTACAATGAGCAGTTCTTC.

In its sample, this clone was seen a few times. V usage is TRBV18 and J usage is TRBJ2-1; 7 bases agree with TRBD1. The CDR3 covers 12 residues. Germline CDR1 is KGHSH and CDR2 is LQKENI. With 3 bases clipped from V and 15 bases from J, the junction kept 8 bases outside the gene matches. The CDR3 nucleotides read TGTGCCAGCTCACCCTTACAGGGGCAGCCGTTCTTC. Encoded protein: CASSPLQGQPFF.

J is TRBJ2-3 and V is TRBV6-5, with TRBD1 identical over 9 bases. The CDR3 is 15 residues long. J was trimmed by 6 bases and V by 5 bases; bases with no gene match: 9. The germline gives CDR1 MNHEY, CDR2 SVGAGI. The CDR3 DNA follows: TGTGCCAGCAGTAGCTCACAGGGGGCATATGATACGCAGTATTTT. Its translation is CASSSSQGAYDTQYF.

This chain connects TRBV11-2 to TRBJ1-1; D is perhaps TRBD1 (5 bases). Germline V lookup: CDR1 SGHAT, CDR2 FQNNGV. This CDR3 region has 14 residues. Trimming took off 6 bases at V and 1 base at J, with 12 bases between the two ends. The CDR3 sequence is CASSGWGGNTEAFF. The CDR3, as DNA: TGTGCCAGCAGTGGGTGGGGGGGGAACACTGAAGCTTTCTTT. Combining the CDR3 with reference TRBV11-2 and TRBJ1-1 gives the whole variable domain EAGVAQSPRYKIIEKRQSVAFWCNPISGHATLYWYQQILGQGPKLLIQFQNNGVVDDSQLPKDRFSAERLKGVDSTLKIQPAKLEDSAVYLCASSGWGGNTEAFFGQGTRLTVV.

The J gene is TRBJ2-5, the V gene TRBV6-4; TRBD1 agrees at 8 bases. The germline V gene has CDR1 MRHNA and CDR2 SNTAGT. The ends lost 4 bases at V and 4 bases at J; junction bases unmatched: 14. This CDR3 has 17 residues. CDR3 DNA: TGTGCCAGCAGTGTCCGGTCGAGCCAGGGGGCCGGAGAGACCCAGTACTTC. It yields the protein CASSVRSSQGAGETQYF.

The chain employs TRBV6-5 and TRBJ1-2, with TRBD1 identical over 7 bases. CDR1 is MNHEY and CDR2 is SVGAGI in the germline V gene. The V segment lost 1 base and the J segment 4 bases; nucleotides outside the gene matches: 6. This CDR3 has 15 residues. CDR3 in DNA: TGTGCCAGCAGTTACTTGGGGACAGAGATCTATGGCTACACCTTC. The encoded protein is CASSYLGTEIYGYTF.

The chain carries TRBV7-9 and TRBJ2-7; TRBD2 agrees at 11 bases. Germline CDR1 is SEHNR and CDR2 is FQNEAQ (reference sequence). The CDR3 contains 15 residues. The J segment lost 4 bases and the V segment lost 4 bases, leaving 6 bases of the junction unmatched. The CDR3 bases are TGTGCCAGCAGCTCGGGACTAGCGGCAAATTACGAGCAGTACTTC. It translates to CASSSGLAANYEQYF. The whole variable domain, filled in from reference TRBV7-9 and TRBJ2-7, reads DTGVSQNPRHKITKRGQNVTFRCDPISEHNRLYWYRQTLGQGPEFLTYFQNEAQLEKSRLLSDRFSAERPKGSFSTLEIQRTEQGDSAMYLCASSSGLAANYEQYFGPGTRLTVT.

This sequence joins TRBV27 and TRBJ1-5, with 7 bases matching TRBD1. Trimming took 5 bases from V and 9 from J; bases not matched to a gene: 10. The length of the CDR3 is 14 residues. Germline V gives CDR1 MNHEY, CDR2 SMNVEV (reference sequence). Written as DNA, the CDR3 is TGTGCCAGCAGTAATAACAGGGGTCGTGTGCCCCAGCATTTT. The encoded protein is CASSNNRGRVPQHF.

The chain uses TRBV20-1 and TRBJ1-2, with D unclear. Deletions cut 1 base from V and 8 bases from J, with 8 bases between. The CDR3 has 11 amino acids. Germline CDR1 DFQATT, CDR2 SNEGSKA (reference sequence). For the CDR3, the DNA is TGCAGTGCTAGAGTAGCTGCGGGCTACACCTTC. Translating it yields CSARVAAGYTF.

CDR3 amino acids: CASSRQGSSNQPQHF. CDR3 nucleotide sequence: TGTGCCAGCAGCCGACAGGGTAGTAGCAATCAGCCCCAGCATTTT. This rearrangement joins TRBV7-9 to TRBJ1-5; 7 nucleotides match TRBD1. The CDR3 is 15 residues long. Germline V lookup: CDR1 SEHNR, CDR2 FQNEAQ (reference sequence). Trimming removed 5 bases from V and 0 bases from J; junction bases left unmatched: 4. The variable domain in full, completed from reference TRBV7-9 and TRBJ1-5, reads DTGVSQNPRHKITKRGQNVTFRCDPISEHNRLYWYRQTLGQGPEFLTYFQNEAQLEKSRLLSDRFSAERPKGSFSTLEIQRTEQGDSAMYLCASSRQGSSNQPQHFGDGTRLSIL.

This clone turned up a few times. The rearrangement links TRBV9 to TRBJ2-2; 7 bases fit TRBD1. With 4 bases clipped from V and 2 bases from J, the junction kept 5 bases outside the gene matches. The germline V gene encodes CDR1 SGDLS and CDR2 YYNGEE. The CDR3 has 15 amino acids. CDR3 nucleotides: TGTGCCAGCAGCAGACAGGGTGGAAACACCGGGGAGCTGTTTTTT. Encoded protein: CASSRQGGNTGELFF.

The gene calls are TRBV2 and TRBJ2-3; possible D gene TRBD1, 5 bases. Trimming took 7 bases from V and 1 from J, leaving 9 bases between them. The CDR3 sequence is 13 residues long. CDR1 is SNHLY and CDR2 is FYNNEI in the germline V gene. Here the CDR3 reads CASKDTGTDTQYF. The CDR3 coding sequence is TGTGCCAGCAAGGACACTGGCACAGATACGCAGTATTTT.

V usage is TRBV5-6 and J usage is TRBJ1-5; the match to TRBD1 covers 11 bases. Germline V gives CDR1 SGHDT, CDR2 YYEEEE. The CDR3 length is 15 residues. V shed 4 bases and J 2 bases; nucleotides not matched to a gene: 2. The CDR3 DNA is TGTGCCAGCAGCGGACAGGGGGCCGGCAATCAGCCCCAGCATTTT. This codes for CASSGQGAGNQPQHF.

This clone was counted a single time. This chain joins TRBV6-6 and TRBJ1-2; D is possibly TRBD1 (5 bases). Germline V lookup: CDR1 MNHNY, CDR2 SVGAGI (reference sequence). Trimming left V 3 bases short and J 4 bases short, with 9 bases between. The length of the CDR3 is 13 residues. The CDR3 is CASSYTGIYGYTF. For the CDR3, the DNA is TGTGCCAGCAGTTATACAGGAATCTATGGCTACACCTTC.

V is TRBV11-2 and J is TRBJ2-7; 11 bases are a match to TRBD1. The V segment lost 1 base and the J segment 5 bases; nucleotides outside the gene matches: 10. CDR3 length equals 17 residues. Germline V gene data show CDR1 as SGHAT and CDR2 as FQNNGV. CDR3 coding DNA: TGTGCCAGCAGCTTAGGGCGATATGGGACAGGGGGAAACGAGCAGTACTTC. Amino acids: CASSLGRYGTGGNEQYF.

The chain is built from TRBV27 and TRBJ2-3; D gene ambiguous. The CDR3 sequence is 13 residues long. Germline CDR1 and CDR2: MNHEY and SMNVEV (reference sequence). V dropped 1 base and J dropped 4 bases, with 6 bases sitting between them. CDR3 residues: CASSLLAPDTQYF. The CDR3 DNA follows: TGTGCCAGCAGTTTATTAGCCCCAGATACGCAGTATTTT.

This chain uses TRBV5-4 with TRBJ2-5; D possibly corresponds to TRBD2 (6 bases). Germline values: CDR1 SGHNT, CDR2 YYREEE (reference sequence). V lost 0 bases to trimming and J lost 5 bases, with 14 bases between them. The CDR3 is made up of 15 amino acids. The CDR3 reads CASSLEAGRGETQYF. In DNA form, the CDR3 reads TGTGCCAGCAGCTTGGAGGCGGGGCGAGGGGAGACCCAGTACTTC.

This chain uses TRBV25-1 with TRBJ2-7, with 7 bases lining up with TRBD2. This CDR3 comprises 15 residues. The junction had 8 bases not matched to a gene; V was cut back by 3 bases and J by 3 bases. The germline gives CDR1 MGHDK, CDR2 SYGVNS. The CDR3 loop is CASSDGRGTYYEQYF. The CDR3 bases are TGTGCCAGCAGTGATGGGCGGGGGACCTACTACGAGCAGTACTTC.

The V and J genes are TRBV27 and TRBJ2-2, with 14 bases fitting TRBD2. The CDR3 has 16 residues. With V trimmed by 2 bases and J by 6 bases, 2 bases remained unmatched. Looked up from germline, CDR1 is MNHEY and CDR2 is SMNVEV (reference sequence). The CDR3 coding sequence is TGTGCCAGCAGTTTAGGGACTAGCGGGAGTTCCGGGGAGCTGTTTTTT. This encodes CASSLGTSGSSGELFF.

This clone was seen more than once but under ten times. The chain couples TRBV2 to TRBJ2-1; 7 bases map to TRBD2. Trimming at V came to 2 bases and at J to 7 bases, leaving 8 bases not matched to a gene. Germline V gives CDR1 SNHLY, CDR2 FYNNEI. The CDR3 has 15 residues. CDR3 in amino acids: CASSELWEGGNEQFF. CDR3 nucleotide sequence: TGTGCCAGCAGTGAATTGTGGGAGGGCGGGAATGAGCAGTTCTTC.

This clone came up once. As DNA, the CDR3 is TGTGCCAGCAGCCAGAGGGACAGGGTTGGAGAGACCCAGTACTTC. Encoded protein: CASSQRDRVGETQYF. The chain links TRBV14 to TRBJ2-5; TRBD1 matches at 9 bases. Per the germline V gene, CDR1 is SGHDN and CDR2 is FVKESK. V lost 3 bases to trimming and J lost 4 bases; unmatched junction nucleotides: 6. The CDR3 loop spans 15 amino acids.